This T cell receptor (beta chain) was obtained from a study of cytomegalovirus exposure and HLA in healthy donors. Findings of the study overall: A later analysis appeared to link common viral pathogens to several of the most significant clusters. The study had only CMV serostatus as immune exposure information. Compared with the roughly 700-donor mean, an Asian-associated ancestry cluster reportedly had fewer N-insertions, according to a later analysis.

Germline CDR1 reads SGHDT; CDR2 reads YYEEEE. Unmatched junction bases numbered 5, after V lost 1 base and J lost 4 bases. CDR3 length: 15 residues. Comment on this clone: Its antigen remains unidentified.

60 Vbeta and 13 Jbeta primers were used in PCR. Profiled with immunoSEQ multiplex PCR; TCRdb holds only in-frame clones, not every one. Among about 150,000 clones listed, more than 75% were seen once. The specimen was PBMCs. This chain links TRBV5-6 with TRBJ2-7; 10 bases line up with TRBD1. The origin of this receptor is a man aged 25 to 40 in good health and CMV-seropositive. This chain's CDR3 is CASSLMGQGSYEQYF. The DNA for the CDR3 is TGTGCCAGCAGCTTGATGGGACAGGGGTCGTACGAGCAGTACTTC.